The next 10 T cell receptor beta chains were all read from a single sample in a study of cytomegalovirus exposure and HLA in healthy donors. The PCR employed 60 Vbeta primers together with 13 Jbeta primers. The repertoire was sequenced with immunoSEQ multiplex PCR; TCRdb's copy has only in-frame clones and lacks some. This sample has about 150,000 clones, with less than 80% found just once. Input material: PBMCs. Receptor source: a female donor in good health and CMV-seropositive.

This sequence joins TRBV15 and TRBJ1-2, with 8 positions matching TRBD1. The CDR3 is 17 residues long. After removal of 0 bases from V and 4 bases from J, the junction contained 10 bases not matched to a gene. Germline V CDR1 and CDR2: LNHNV, YYDKDF (reference sequence). CDR3 DNA: TGTGCCACCAGCAGAGATTCTCAGGGGGCATTCCGCTATGGCTACACCTTC. Protein product: CATSRDSQGAFRYGYTF.

This clone was counted a few times. V and J are TRBV4-1 and TRBJ2-5; possibly TRBD2 for D (6 bases). Germline V CDR1 and CDR2: MGHRA, YSYEKL. Trimming shortened V by 0 bases and J by 5 bases, and 13 bases separated the two germline ends. CDR3 length: 15 residues. The CDR3 here is CASSQDSAGLETQYF. The CDR3 DNA is TGCGCCAGCAGCCAAGATTCGGCGGGGTTGGAGACCCAGTACTTC.

Comments on this clone: The sample carries other DNA sequences with the same CDR3. The chain is built from TRBV9 and TRBJ2-1, with D tentatively TRBD1 (6 bases). V was clipped by 0 bases and J by 2 bases, with 9 bases between them. The CDR3 runs 15 residues. Germline CDR1 is SGDLS and CDR2 is YYNGEE. Written as DNA, the CDR3 is TGTGCCAGCAGCGTAGGGGCAGGGGCCTACAATGAGCAGTTCTTC. This codes for CASSVGAGAYNEQFF.

V is TRBV6-1 and J is TRBJ1-1, with D possibly TRBD1 on 5 matching bases. V lost 1 base and J 8 bases, leaving 14 bases between the germline ends. Germline V gene data show CDR1 as MNHNS and CDR2 as SASEGT. CDR3 size: 14 residues. CDR3 in DNA: TGTGCCAGCAGTGAAGACCTTTCCGGGGGGGAAGCTTTCTTT. This codes for CASSEDLSGGEAFF.

This chain links TRBV6-5 with TRBJ2-1, with 7 bases lining up with TRBD1. The CDR3 extends over 15 amino acids. V shed 0 bases, J shed 5 bases, and the junction held 4 bases outside the gene matches. Germline V lookup: CDR1 MNHEY, CDR2 SVGAGI. CDR3: CASSYSQGVDNEQFF. The CDR3 nucleotides are TGTGCCAGCAGTTACTCCCAGGGGGTTGACAATGAGCAGTTCTTC.

The chain joins TRBV5-1 to TRBJ2-7; a possible D gene is TRBD1 (6 bases). CDR1 is SGHRS, CDR2 YFSETQ, per germline. The V end was cut by 6 bases, the J end by 7 bases, with 20 bases between. The CDR3 length is 14 residues. Written as DNA, the CDR3 is TGCGCCAGCACCATTGAAACAGGGTCGAGGGAGCAGTACTTC. This gives the protein CASTIETGSREQYF.

V is TRBV11-1 and J is TRBJ2-7; 11 bases line up with TRBD2. V gave up 4 bases and J gave up 2 bases; unmatched junction bases: 4. Germline values: CDR1 SGHAT, CDR2 FQDESV (reference sequence). This CDR3 contains 15 residues. The CDR3 coding sequence is TGTGCCAGCAGCTCCTATAGCGGGAGGGCCTACGAGCAGTACTTC. Protein sequence: CASSSYSGRAYEQYF.

The chain uses TRBV7-9 and TRBJ1-5, with 8 bases that match TRBD1. The CDR3 extends over 15 amino acids. Per germline, CDR1 SEHNR and CDR2 FQNEAQ (reference sequence). V lost 5 bases to trimming and J lost 4 bases; unmatched junction nucleotides: 7. The CDR3 DNA follows: TGTGCCAGCAGCCCGGACAGGGCGACAAATCAGCCCCAGCATTTT. Protein: CASSPDRATNQPQHF. The full variable domain, with the rest looked up from reference TRBV7-9 and TRBJ1-5, is DTGVSQNPRHKITKRGQNVTFRCDPISEHNRLYWYRQTLGQGPEFLTYFQNEAQLEKSRLLSDRFSAERPKGSFSTLEIQRTEQGDSAMYLCASSPDRATNQPQHFGDGTRLSIL.

This clone occurred a few times. The rearrangement links TRBV19 to TRBJ2-7; 8 positions match TRBD2. With V trimmed by 9 bases and J by 0 bases, 10 bases remained unmatched. The CDR3 runs to 15 residues. Germline CDR1 reads LNHDA; CDR2 reads SQIVND (reference sequence). The CDR3 DNA follows: TGTGCCAGCAGTGAGACTAGCGCCAACTCCTACGAGCAGTACTTC. Translation gives CASSETSANSYEQYF.

The chain recombines TRBV19 with TRBJ2-3, with 7 bases fitting TRBD1. CDR3 length: 14 residues. Germline V gene sequence: CDR1 LNHDA, CDR2 SQIVND (reference sequence). J gave up 3 bases and V 7 bases, and 7 bases lay outside the gene matches. In nucleotides, the CDR3 is TGTGCCAGTATGTCCAGGGGGTTGACAGATACGCAGTATTTT. This encodes CASMSRGLTDTQYF.